This is a list of T cell receptor beta chains from one sample in a study of blood T cell repertoires in COVID-19. Repertoires were generated with immunoSEQ multiplex PCR, while TCRdb's copy carries only in-frame clones and drops some. The table has about 170,000 clones, about 83% seen once. Sequencing was carried out using peripheral blood. These receptors were obtained from a man between 18 and 29 years old with active or convalescent COVID-19. CDR3s include the opening cysteine and the closing phenylalanine or tryptophan. A D gene is named only where the DNA matches it firmly. Only part of the rows carry a size: once, few, many, or a class if the clone is expanded.

>.|.|TRBJ1-5|TRBV4-1
TGCGCCAGCAGCCCTTGGGACAATCGTAATCAGCCCCAGCATTTT
CASSPWDNRNQPQHF
>.|TRBD2|TRBJ2-1|TRBV6-2/TRBV6-3
TGTGCCAGCAGCTCGGCCAGGACTAGCGAACGTATGGGGTACAATGAGCAGTTCTTC
CASSSARTSERMGYNEQFF
>few|.|TRBJ2-1|TRBV19
TGTGCCAGTAGTATAGTGAGCCCGGATGAGCAGTTCTTC
CASSIVSPDEQFF
>.|.|TRBJ2-7|TRBV14
TGTGCCAGCAGCCAAGGACAGGGAGGTTCCGAGCAGTACTTC
CASSQGQGGSEQYF
>.|.|TRBJ1-5|TRBV18
TGTGCCAGCTCACAGTTCCGGGCCGGGGACAATCAGCCCCAGCATTTT
CASSQFRAGDNQPQHF
>.|.|TRBJ2-5|TRBV4-2
TGTGCCAGCAGCCAAGGGGTAGCGGAGCAAGAGACCCAGTACTTC
CASSQGVAEQETQYF
>.|TRBD1|TRBJ1-4|TRBV28
TGTGCCAGCAGGATGGACAGGGCGGTTGAAAAACTGTTTTTT
CASRMDRAVEKLFF
>.|TRBD1|TRBJ1-2|TRBV12-3/TRBV12-4
TGTGCCAGCAGTTGGACAGGGAACTATGGCTACACCTTC
CASSWTGNYGYTF
>.|.|TRBJ2-2|TRBV6-4
TGTGCCAGCAAGAGAAATGCGGAGACCACCGGGGAGCTGTTTTTT
CASKRNAETTGELFF
>once|.|TRBJ1-1|TRBV6-5
TGTGCCAGCAGGGCCAACACTGAAGCTTTCTTT
CASRANTEAFF
>few|.|TRBJ1-1|TRBV12-3/TRBV12-4
TGTGCCAGCAGTTTGGTCGGGTCTGAAGCTTTCTTT
CASSLVGSEAFF
>medium-sized|.|TRBJ2-2|TRBV19
TGTGCCACCGATTCAGGGGCCACCGGGGAGCTGTTTTTT
CATDSGATGELFF
>.|TRBD1|TRBJ1-1|TRBV2
TGTGCCAGCAGGGGAGACAGGGACCCGTCCTTCTTT
CASRGDRDPSFF
>.|TRBD1|TRBJ2-7|TRBV11-1
TGTGCCAGCAGCGGACGGGGACAGAACTACGAGCAGTACTTC
CASSGRGQNYEQYF
>.|TRBD1|TRBJ1-6|TRBV2
TGTGCCAAGAACCGGGACAGGGGCACTTCACCCCTCCACTTT
CAKNRDRGTSPLHF
>.|TRBD2|TRBJ2-7|TRBV18
TGTGCCAGCTCACCGCTGGGACTATCCTACGAGCAGTACTTC
CASSPLGLSYEQYF
>.|.|TRBJ2-7|TRBV4-3
TGCGCCAGCAGCCAAGATTACGGGGACTCCTACGAGCAGTACTTC
CASSQDYGDSYEQYF
>once|.|TRBJ1-2|TRBV6-2/TRBV6-3
TGTGCCAGCAGTTCCCCGGCCGCGCGGGATAACTATGGCTACACCTTC
CASSSPAARDNYGYTF
>.|TRBD1|TRBJ1-1|TRBV25-1
TGTGCCAGCAGTGCCTCCGGGACAGGGAACACTGAAGCTTTCTTT
CASSASGTGNTEAFF
>.|.|TRBJ1-5|TRBV6-5
TGTGCCACACGACCCGGCGGGCCGCGGCAGCCCCAGCATTTT
CATRPGGPRQPQHF
>.|.|TRBJ1-4|TRBV27
TGTGCCAGCAGTCTGATCAGGGGTGAAAAACTGTTTTTT
CASSLIRGEKLFF
>.|.|TRBJ2-1|TRBV5-1
TGCGCCAGCAGCTTATTTGGGCAACTCACACACAATGAGCAGTTCTTC
CASSLFGQLTHNEQFF
>.|TRBD2|TRBJ2-1|TRBV11-3
TGTGCCAGCAGCTTAGTATCAATGGGAGCGGGAGGTGGGTCCTACAATGAGCAGTTCTTC
CASSLVSMGAGGGSYNEQFF
>.|.|TRBJ1-2|TRBV3-1/TRBV3-2
TGTGCCAGCAGCCAAAACACAGCTATAGCTAACTATGGCTACACCTTC
CASSQNTAIANYGYTF
>few|TRBD2|TRBJ2-3|TRBV6-1
TGTGCCAGCAGTGGGGTAGCGGGGGGTGTTACAGATACGCAGTATTTT
CASSGVAGGVTDTQYF
>.|TRBD2|TRBJ2-1|TRBV27
TGTGCCAGCAGTAACGCGGGAGACCTCCTCAATGAGCAGTTCTTC
CASSNAGDLLNEQFF
>once|TRBD1|TRBJ1-5|TRBV19
TGTGCCACCGGGGACAGTAAGACTGGGAGCAATCAGCCCCAGCATTTT
CATGDSKTGSNQPQHF
>once|.|TRBJ1-1|TRBV6-5
TGTGCCAGCATTCCAACACTACGGAACACTGAAGCTTTCTTT
CASIPTLRNTEAFF
>.|.|TRBJ2-5|TRBV11-2
TGTGCCAGCAGCCATTTGGCAGAGACCCAGTACTTC
CASSHLAETQYF
>.|TRBD1|TRBJ1-1|TRBV3-1/TRBV3-2
TGTGCCAGCAGCCGACAGGGGGCCACTGAAGCTTTCTTT
CASSRQGATEAFF
>.|TRBD1|TRBJ1-6|TRBV28
TGTGCCAGCAGTTTAACAGGGGGCAAGTTATACAAAAGTCTTAATTCACCCCTCCACTTT
CASSLTGGKLYKSLNSPLHF
>.|.|TRBJ1-6|TRBV3-1/TRBV3-2
TGTGCCAGTCGAAATTGGGTGGGAGATAATTCACCCCTCCACTTT
CASRNWVGDNSPLHF
>.|TRBD1|TRBJ2-3|TRBV6-5
TGTGCAACCTGGGCCAGGGGGCGTTCAGATACGCAGTATTTT
CATWARGRSDTQYF
>.|.|TRBJ1-5|TRBV4-3
TGCGCCAGCAGCCAACAGGGGTACAATCAGCCCCAGCATTTT
CASSQQGYNQPQHF
>once|.|TRBJ2-1|TRBV15
TGTGCCACCAGCAGACGCCCATCGGGCTACAATGAGCAGTTCTTC
CATSRRPSGYNEQFF
>.|.|TRBJ1-2|TRBV7-2
TGTGCCAGCAGCTTCCCCGGGCGGGGGGCGAGTGGCTACACCTTC
CASSFPGRGASGYTF
>.|.|TRBJ1-5|TRBV9
TGTGCCAGCAGCCCCGGGGGTGTAGAGCCCCAGCATTTT
CASSPGGVEPQHF
>.|TRBD1|TRBJ1-5|TRBV2
TGTGCCAGCAGAATAACAGGGGATCAGCCCCAGCATTTT
CASRITGDQPQHF
>.|.|TRBJ2-1|TRBV7-3
TGTGCCACCTCCGCCGGGCTAGCTTCAAGCAATGAGCAGTTCTTC
CATSAGLASSNEQFF
>.|TRBD1|TRBJ1-1|TRBV24-1
TGTGCCACCAGTGATAATCAGGGGGATGCTTTCTTT
CATSDNQGDAFF